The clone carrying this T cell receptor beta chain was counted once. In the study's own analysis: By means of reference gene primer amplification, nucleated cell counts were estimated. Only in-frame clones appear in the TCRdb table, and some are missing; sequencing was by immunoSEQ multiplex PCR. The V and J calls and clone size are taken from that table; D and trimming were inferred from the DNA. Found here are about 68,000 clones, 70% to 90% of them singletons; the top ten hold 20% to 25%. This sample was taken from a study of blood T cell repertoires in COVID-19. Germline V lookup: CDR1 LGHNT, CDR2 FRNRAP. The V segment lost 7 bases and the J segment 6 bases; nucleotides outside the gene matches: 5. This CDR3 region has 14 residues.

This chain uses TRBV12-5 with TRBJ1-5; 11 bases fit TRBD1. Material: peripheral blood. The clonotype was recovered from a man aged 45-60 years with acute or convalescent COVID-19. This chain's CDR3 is CASAEGQGGQPQHF. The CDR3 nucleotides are TGTGCTAGTGCTGAGGGACAGGGGGGTCAGCCCCAGCATTTT.